One and the same sample provided the 23 T cell receptor beta chains below, sequenced in a study of identical twins. MiXCR, run by TCRdb on the 5' RACE reads, gives a single entry per CDR3 protein. The sample comprises 1.5 million to 2 million distinct CDR3 sequences, less than 35% of which are singletons, and over 0.25% rests with the top ten. Sequenced sample: cord blood. The receptors here all came from a newborn girl in good health.

This clonotype was counted only a few times. V usage is TRBV12-3 or TRBV12-4 and J usage is TRBJ2-5, with 7 bases identical to TRBD1. V dropped 3 bases and J dropped 5; count of bases not matched to a gene: 15. The CDR3 has 17 amino acids. CDR3 loop: CASSLPPGQILTETQYF. Written as DNA, the CDR3 is TGTGCCAGCAGTTTGCCCCCGGGACAGATACTAACCGAGACCCAGTACTTC.

Note on this clonotype: It may be a read error: a sequence one base away is much more abundant. The V gene is TRBV12-3 or TRBV12-4, the J gene TRBJ2-3, with D uncertain. V lost 8 bases, J lost 8 bases, and 11 bases lay in between. The CDR3 consists of 11 residues. CDR3 coding DNA: TGTGCCAGCGGCCAGTCCCCTACGCAGTATTTT. Its translation is CASGQSPTQYF.

The chain recombines TRBV9 with TRBJ2-1, with D possibly TRBD2 on 5 matching bases. V was cut by 0 bases and J by 9 bases, with 13 bases left in between. Germline assignment: CDR1 SGDLS and CDR2 YYNGEE. This CDR3 is built from 14 residues. In DNA form, the CDR3 reads TGTGCCAGCAGCGTAGCCGGACTGGGGAGTGAGCAGTTCTTC. It translates to CASSVAGLGSEQFF.

In this sample, this clonotype turned up a few times. V gene TRBV16 combines with J gene TRBJ1-2, with D perhaps matching TRBD1 (6 bases). The CDR3 has 17 amino acids. Germline CDR1 reads KGHSY; CDR2 reads FQNENV. Trimming took off 0 bases at V and 6 bases at J, with 20 bases between the two ends. Here the CDR3 DNA reads TGTGCCAGCAGCCAATCCGGGGGGGGCGCATCGGATGATGGCTACACCTTC. It codes for CASSQSGGGASDDGYTF.

This clonotype was detected many times. The chain is built from TRBV7-2 and TRBJ2-5; D not certain. The CDR3 is 14 amino acids. The V gene lost 1 base and the J gene lost 5 bases, with 11 bases spanning the gap. CDR1 SGHTA and CDR2 FQGNSA come from the germline V gene. DNA of the CDR3: TGTGCCAGCAGCTTAGTAGTTAGTCTTGAGACCCAGTACTTC. This gives the protein CASSLVVSLETQYF.

The V call is TRBV28, the J call TRBJ1-1; 9 bases agree with TRBD1. This CDR3 comprises 16 residues. Germline lookup yields CDR1 MDHEN and CDR2 SYDVKM. After removal of 3 bases from V and 3 bases from J, the junction contained 8 bases not matched to a gene. The CDR3 DNA follows: TGTGCCAGCAGTTTGTTCACAGGGGGCGTGGACACTGAAGCTTTCTTT. Translated, it gives CASSLFTGGVDTEAFF. The whole variable domain, remainder taken from reference TRBV28 and TRBJ1-1, is DVKVTQSSRYLVKRTGEKVFLECVQDMDHENMFWYRQDPGLGLRLIYFSYDVKMKEKGDIPEGYSVSREKKERFSLILESASTNQTSMYLCASSLFTGGVDTEAFFGQGTRLTVV.

The chain combines TRBV7-2 with TRBJ2-7, with 9 positions matching TRBD2. This CDR3 region has 15 residues. Trimming removed 6 bases from V and 2 bases from J; junction bases left unmatched: 8. CDR1 and CDR2 from the germline V gene are SGHTA and FQGNSA. The CDR3 loop is CASSLAGGLTYEQYF. DNA of the CDR3: TGTGCCAGCAGTCTGGCGGGGGGGCTAACCTACGAGCAGTACTTC.

There are a few counts of this clonotype. This sequence joins TRBV7-2 and TRBJ2-7; tentatively, D is TRBD1 (7 bases). V lost 3 bases to trimming and J lost 2 bases, with 11 bases between them. The germline gives CDR1 SGHTA, CDR2 FQGNSA. This CDR3 is 14 amino acids long. CDR3 sequence: CASSLEGTAYEQYF. As DNA, the CDR3 is TGTGCCAGCAGCTTGGAGGGGACAGCCTACGAGCAGTACTTC.

This clonotype was seen repeatedly, ten times or more. The chain links TRBV10-3 to TRBJ1-2, with TRBD1 as a possible D gene (5 bases). Per the germline V gene, CDR1 is ENHRY and CDR2 is SYGVKD. The CDR3 extends over 14 amino acids. The V end was cut by 1 base, the J end by 2 bases, with 8 bases between. The CDR3 protein is CAISELGQNYGYTF. The CDR3 DNA sequence: TGTGCCATCAGTGAGTTGGGGCAAAACTATGGCTACACCTTC.

The V and J genes are TRBV27 and TRBJ1-4; D not resolved. Germline CDR1 and CDR2: MNHEY and SMNVEV (reference sequence). V lost 4 bases, J lost 8 bases, and 14 bases lay in between. The CDR3 is 14 residues long. The CDR3 DNA is TGTGCCAGCAGTTCCAGACTCGCGCGGGAAAAACTGTTTTTT. Amino acid sequence: CASSSRLAREKLFF.

The chain couples TRBV5-1 to TRBJ1-1; tentative D call: TRBD1 (6 bases). V lost 4 bases to trimming and J lost 1 base, with 11 bases between them. The V gene's germline CDR1 is SGHRS and CDR2 YFSETQ. The CDR3 runs 14 residues. In DNA form, the CDR3 reads TGCGCCAGCAGCCACGGGGGCGCGAACACTGAAGCTTTCTTT. Its protein product is CASSHGGANTEAFF.

The table lists this clonotype with a few counts. This chain uses TRBV6-2 or TRBV6-3 with TRBJ2-1, with D possibly being TRBD1 or TRBD2 (5 bases each). The CDR3 sequence is 15 residues long. CDR1 and CDR2 (germline): MNHEY, SVGEGT. V dropped 6 bases and J dropped 2 bases, with 14 bases sitting between them. CDR3 region: CASSQSGGTYNEQFF. For the CDR3, the DNA is TGTGCCAGCAGCCAAAGTGGGGGAACCTACAATGAGCAGTTCTTC.

As for this clonotype: Mismatch with germline at one junction end may stem from a read error. The chain recombines TRBV10-3 with TRBJ2-1; D is unclear. Per germline, CDR1 ENHRY and CDR2 SYGVKD. The length of the CDR3 is 15 residues. In DNA, the CDR3 is TGTGCCACCAGTGAGACGGCATTGGATGGGGATGAGCAGTTCTTC. It codes for CATSETALDGDEQFF.

V usage is TRBV7-2 and J usage is TRBJ2-2, with 15 bases lining up with TRBD2. Germline lookup yields CDR1 SGHTA and CDR2 FQGNSA. V dropped 5 bases and J dropped 4; count of bases not matched to a gene: 11. This CDR3 has 19 amino acids. Written as DNA, the CDR3 is TGTGCCAGCAGCCTTATTATGGGACTAGCGGGGGGTGGCACCGGGGAGCTGTTTTTT. Translating it yields CASSLIMGLAGGGTGELFF.

V and J are TRBV9 and TRBJ1-1; no definite D call. The ends were cut back, 0 bases at V and 1 base at J, with 7 bases in the middle. Germline-derived CDR1 and CDR2 are SGDLS and YYNGEE. The CDR3 has 14 residues. This CDR3 is CASSVAIGNTEAFF. The CDR3 nucleotides read TGTGCCAGCAGCGTAGCTATAGGGAACACTGAAGCTTTCTTT. The variable domain in full, completed from reference TRBV9 and TRBJ1-1, reads DSGVTQTPKHLITATGQRVTLRCSPRSGDLSVYWYQQSLDQGLQFLIQYYNGEERAKGNILERFSAQQFPDLHSELNLSSLELGDSALYFCASSVAIGNTEAFFGQGTRLTVV.

This rearrangement joins TRBV19 to TRBJ1-1, with D possibly TRBD1 on 6 matching bases. CDR1 and CDR2 from the germline V gene are LNHDA and SQIVND (reference sequence). V was pared by 8 bases and J by 3 bases, with 19 bases between. The CDR3 is 15 residues long. The CDR3 nucleotides read TGTGCCAGTCTCAGCATGCGGGACACCCACACTGAAGCTTTCTTT. Amino acids: CASLSMRDTHTEAFF.

This clonotype has ten or more counts. The chain carries TRBV12-3 or TRBV12-4 and TRBJ2-1; no definite D call. The CDR3 consists of 12 residues. V dropped 5 bases and J dropped 9 bases, with 11 bases sitting between them. In nucleotides, the CDR3 is TGTGCCAGCAGTCCCTCCGCCGGTGAGCAGTTCTTC. Protein: CASSPSAGEQFF.

This clonotype was seen a few times. This chain connects TRBV11-1 to TRBJ2-3, with 8 bases matching TRBD2. The trim removed 3 bases at V and 2 bases at J, leaving 7 bases unmatched. Germline V gene lookup returns CDR1 SGHAT and CDR2 FQDESV (reference sequence). The CDR3 covers 16 residues. The CDR3 is CASSLRAGVLTDTQYF. The DNA of the CDR3 is TGTGCCAGCAGCTTGAGAGCGGGGGTACTCACAGATACGCAGTATTTT.

The chain joins TRBV27 to TRBJ2-3; D uncertain. The germline gives CDR1 MNHEY, CDR2 SMNVEV (reference sequence). This CDR3 has 14 residues. V dropped 6 bases and J dropped 2 bases, with 12 bases sitting between them. The chain's CDR3 is CASRKRRFTDTQYF. For the CDR3, the DNA is TGTGCCAGCAGAAAAAGGCGGTTCACAGATACGCAGTATTTT.

This clonotype was observed a few times. The chain links TRBV6-5 to TRBJ1-2; maybe TRBD1 (6 bases). V lost 0 bases and J lost 2, with 10 bases in between. The germline gives CDR1 MNHEY, CDR2 SVGAGI. CDR3 size: 15 residues. The CDR3 DNA sequence: TGTGCCAGCAGTTACTCGACAGGCCGAAACTATGGCTACACCTTC. This gives the protein CASSYSTGRNYGYTF.

The rearrangement links TRBV4-2 to TRBJ2-1, with 8 bases aligning to TRBD2. The junction had 19 bases not matched to a gene; V was cut back by 2 bases and J by 13 bases. The germline V gene encodes CDR1 LGHNA and CDR2 YNFKEQ. This CDR3 has 17 amino acids. CDR3: CASSQTTSAGAKNIQFF. Written as DNA, the CDR3 is TGTGCCAGCAGCCAAACGACTAGCGCAGGGGCCAAAAACATTCAGTTCTTC.

Concerning this clonotype itself: A much larger clone lies a single base off, so this may be a read error. The V call is TRBV11-1, the J call TRBJ2-5; D ambiguous. The CDR3 is 14 amino acids. Germline CDR1 and CDR2: SGHAT and FQDESV (reference sequence). The V end was cut by 0 bases, the J end by 11 bases, with 16 bases between. CDR3 sequence (DNA): TGTGCCAGCAGCTTAGCCCGACTTAGGAATGAGCAGTACTTC. Amino acids: CASSLARLRNEQYF.

This clonotype was seen only a few times. The gene calls are TRBV6-6 and TRBJ2-7; D may be TRBD2 (6 bases). Germline V gene sequence: CDR1 MNHNY, CDR2 SVGAGI (reference sequence). The CDR3 sequence is 13 residues long. The V end lost 0 bases, the J end lost 9 bases, and 12 bases lay between the germline ends. The CDR3 here is CASSYSGTWGQYF. The CDR3 nucleotides read TGTGCCAGCAGTTACTCGGGGACTTGGGGGCAGTACTTC.